These T cell receptor beta chains were read from a single sample in a study of blood T cells in healthy people across ages. TCRdb used MiXCR to reprocess the 5' RACE reads, holding one entry per CDR3 protein. The sample gives some 1.7 million distinct CDR3 sequences, about 28% of which show up once; 6.5% to 8.5% is in the top ten. Sequencing was performed on blood. These receptors all come from a woman under 40 in good health. CDR3s include the opening cysteine and the closing phenylalanine or tryptophan. The D gene is left open where the match is weak. Not all rows give a size; the values are once, few, many and, for expanded clones, a class.

>-|TRBJ1-1|-|TRBV20-1
TGCAGTGCTAGAGATTTTGGCGACACTGCGCGTATTACTGAAGCTTTCTTT
CSARDFGDTARITEAFF
>-|TRBJ2-1|-|TRBV18
TGTACCAGCTCACCGATCGATGAGCAGTTCTTC
CTSSPIDEQFF
>-|TRBJ1-2|-|TRBV12-3/TRBV12-4
TGTGCCAGCAGACGCGCCCCGGGGCGGGGATCCTATGGCTACACCTTC
CASRRAPGRGSYGYTF
>-|TRBJ2-5|-|TRBV11-2
TGTGCCAGCAGCCCGCCCCCGGACCCCCCTGGGACCCAGTACTTC
CASSPPPDPPGTQYF
>TRBD1|TRBJ2-2|-|TRBV10-2
TGCGCCAGCAGTGACTTCGGGACAGCCACCGGGGAGCTGTTTTTT
CASSDFGTATGELFF
>TRBD1|TRBJ2-3|few|TRBV15
TGTGCCACCAGCCCCCGGGACAGGTTCGGAGATACGCAGTATTTT
CATSPRDRFGDTQYF
>-|TRBJ2-5|many|TRBV5-1
TGTGCCAGCAGCTCAGGGCCCCAAGAGACCCAGTACTTC
CASSSGPQETQYF
>-|TRBJ2-7|many|TRBV29-1
TGCAGCGTTGAAGACCCGGCTAGGAGCTCCTACGAGCAGTACTTC
CSVEDPARSSYEQYF
>TRBD1|TRBJ2-7|few|TRBV14
TGTGCCAGCAGCCAACTTAGGACAGGGGGCTACGAGCAGTACTTC
CASSQLRTGGYEQYF
>-|TRBJ1-2|-|TRBV7-9
TGTGCCAGCAGCTCCGAGGGCAGTCGTATGGGCTACACCTTC
CASSSEGSRMGYTF
>TRBD2|TRBJ2-5|-|TRBV12-3/TRBV12-4
TGTGCCAGCAGCCGGCGTGGGGGGGAAGAGACCCAGTACTTC
CASSRRGGEETQYF
>-|TRBJ2-5|-|TRBV18
TGTGCCAGCTCACCCGGCCTGGGGGCACAAGAGACCCAGTACTTC
CASSPGLGAQETQYF
>-|TRBJ1-1|-|TRBV6-1
TGTGCCAGCAACGGGGCAGGGAACACTGAAACTTTCTTT
CASNGAGNTETFF
>TRBD1|TRBJ2-7|-|TRBV12-3/TRBV12-4
TGTGCCAGCAGTCGGGACAGGGGCTGGGAGCAGTACTTC
CASSRDRGWEQYF
>-|TRBJ2-5|-|TRBV29-1
TGCAGCGTTGAGGCGGGTTCGCCGCAAGAGACCCAGTACTTC
CSVEAGSPQETQYF
>-|TRBJ2-1|many|TRBV5-1
TGCGCCAGCAGCTTGGTCGGGACCAACTTGAATGAGCAGTTCTTC
CASSLVGTNLNEQFF
>-|TRBJ2-1|-|TRBV7-9
TGTGCCAGCAGCCACCCTGGGGCAGGCAAGTTCTTC
CASSHPGAGKFF
>-|TRBJ2-1|once|TRBV2
TGTGCCAGCAGTGTCTATTCGGGGAAGCAGTTCTTC
CASSVYSGKQFF
>TRBD1|TRBJ2-1|-|TRBV7-9
TGTGCCAGCAGCCCCTCGGGACAGGGAGGAGAGCAGTTCTTC
CASSPSGQGGEQFF
>TRBD2|TRBJ2-7|many|TRBV12-3/TRBV12-4
TGTGCCAGCAGTTACAGGGCCGGACTAGCGGGAGGCGAGCAGTACTTC
CASSYRAGLAGGEQYF
>-|TRBJ2-7|-|TRBV29-1
TGCAGCGCTCGGACAGCGGCGCCCTCCGAGCAGTACTTC
CSARTAAPSEQYF
>-|TRBJ1-5|-|TRBV7-2
TGTGCCAGCAGCTTAGTCGGGACGGAATATAGCAATCAGCCCCAGCATTTT
CASSLVGTEYSNQPQHF
>-|TRBJ2-3|-|TRBV7-2
TGTGCCAGCAGCGGGCGAAATCGGAACCTAGATACGCAGTATTTT
CASSGRNRNLDTQYF
>TRBD2|TRBJ2-1|-|TRBV5-1
TGCGCCAGCAGTAGGGCGGGGGACCTCAATGAGCAGTTCTTC
CASSRAGDLNEQFF
>-|TRBJ2-5|-|TRBV30
TGTGCCTGGTCGAGGAGGGAGAGGGAGACCCAGTACTTC
CAWSRRERETQYF
>TRBD2|TRBJ2-1|many|TRBV12-3/TRBV12-4
TGTGCCAGCAATTCTCGGACTAGCGCCTACAATGAGCAGTTCTTC
CASNSRTSAYNEQFF
>TRBD2|TRBJ2-5|-|TRBV3-1
TGTGCCAGCAGCCAAGTTAGCGGGAGGATAGAGACCCAGTACTTC
CASSQVSGRIETQYF
>TRBD1|TRBJ1-2|-|TRBV20-1
TGCAGTGTTGGCGGACAGGGGGCGATTGGTGGCTACACCTTC
CSVGGQGAIGGYTF
>-|TRBJ1-2|many|TRBV10-3
TGTGCCATCAGTGAGTCCCCCCTCGGACCCCAGGGCTACACCTTC
CAISESPLGPQGYTF
>-|TRBJ2-1|many|TRBV27
TGTGCCAGCAGTGTAGGGACGGCTTATCTGGGGAATGAGCAGTTCTTC
CASSVGTAYLGNEQFF
>-|TRBJ2-3|-|TRBV27
TGTGCCACCTCAGATCGACAGATTAGCACAGATACGCAGTATTTT
CATSDRQISTDTQYF
>-|TRBJ1-6|few|TRBV4-1
TGCGCCAGCAGCCAAGAAGTCCTCGGCGGATCGAGGAATTCACCCCTCCACTTT
CASSQEVLGGSRNSPLHF
>-|TRBJ2-3|-|TRBV7-9
TGTGCCAGCAGCTTAGACAGGTTCCCCACAGATACGCAGTATTTT
CASSLDRFPTDTQYF
>TRBD2|TRBJ2-7|many|TRBV3-1
TGTGCCAGCAGCCAAGAGGGGACTAGCGGAACCTACGAGCAGTACTTC
CASSQEGTSGTYEQYF
>TRBD1|TRBJ2-3|many|TRBV12-3/TRBV12-4
TGTGCCAGCAGAGCCTCCGGGACAGGGGGTTGGACGCAGTATTTT
CASRASGTGGWTQYF
>TRBD2|TRBJ2-7|many|TRBV5-1
TGTGCCAGCAGCTTAACGGGAGGCCCCTACGAGCAGTACTTC
CASSLTGGPYEQYF
>-|TRBJ1-1|-|TRBV10-2
TGCGCCAGCAGTATACAGGGAAACACTGTTTTCTTT
CASSIQGNTVFF
>-|TRBJ1-5|few|TRBV2
TGTGCCAGCAATTCATTCAGGGATCAGCCCCAGCATTTT
CASNSFRDQPQHF
>TRBD1|TRBJ2-5|-|TRBV29-1
TGCAGCGGGACCCCAGGACAGGGCCAAGAGACCCAGTACTTC
CSGTPGQGQETQYF
>-|TRBJ1-2|-|TRBV20-1
TGCAGTGCTAGTCTTGACTATGGCTACACCTTC
CSASLDYGYTF
>TRBD1|TRBJ2-5|-|TRBV24-1
TGTGCCACCGCCGAGACAGGGGCAGGGGAGACCCAGTACTTC
CATAETGAGETQYF
>TRBD1|TRBJ1-3|many|TRBV3-1
TGTGCCAGCAGCTTTGGGACAGAATTCTCTGGAAACACCATATATTTT
CASSFGTEFSGNTIYF
>TRBD2|TRBJ2-4|few|TRBV3-1
TGTGCCAGCAGCACCGGGACTAGCGGGTATTACGGGCAGTACTTC
CASSTGTSGYYGQYF
>-|TRBJ2-7|few|TRBV7-2
TGTGCCAGCAGCCCGAAGGGGGTTGTCCACGAGCAGTACTTC
CASSPKGVVHEQYF
>TRBD2|TRBJ2-3|-|TRBV7-2
TGTGCCAGCAGCTTAGTTCGGACTAGCGGGAGGAGAGATACGCAGTATTTT
CASSLVRTSGRRDTQYF
>-|TRBJ2-3|-|TRBV6-2/TRBV6-3
TGTGCCAGCAGTCCCCCTACGACTTTTCAGTATTTT
CASSPPTTFQYF
>-|TRBJ1-1|few|TRBV4-2
TGTGCCAGCAGCCAAGATGGGTCTCGGGGACCTGAAGCTTTCTTT
CASSQDGSRGPEAFF
>TRBD2|TRBJ2-5|many|TRBV6-5
TGTGCCAGCAGTGATAGACTAGCAGCACTAGAGACCCAGTACTTC
CASSDRLAALETQYF
>-|TRBJ1-5|few|TRBV6-4
TGTGTCAGCAGACGGGACGGATATCAGCCCCAGCATTTT
CVSRRDGYQPQHF
>-|TRBJ1-2|many|TRBV5-1
TGCGCCAGCAGCCCGTCGGACGGGGGCTACACCTTC
CASSPSDGGYTF